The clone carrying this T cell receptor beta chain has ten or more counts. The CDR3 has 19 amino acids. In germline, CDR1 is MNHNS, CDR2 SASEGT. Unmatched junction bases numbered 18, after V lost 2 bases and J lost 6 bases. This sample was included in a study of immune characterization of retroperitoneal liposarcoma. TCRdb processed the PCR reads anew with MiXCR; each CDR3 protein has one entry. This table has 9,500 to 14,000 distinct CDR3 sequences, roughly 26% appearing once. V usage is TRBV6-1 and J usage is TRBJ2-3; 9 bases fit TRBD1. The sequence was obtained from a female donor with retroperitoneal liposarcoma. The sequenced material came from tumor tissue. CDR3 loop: CASSEYYSPGTGFADTQYF. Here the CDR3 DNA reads TGTGCCAGCAGTGAATATTATTCCCCCGGGACAGGGTTTGCGGATACGCAGTATTTT.